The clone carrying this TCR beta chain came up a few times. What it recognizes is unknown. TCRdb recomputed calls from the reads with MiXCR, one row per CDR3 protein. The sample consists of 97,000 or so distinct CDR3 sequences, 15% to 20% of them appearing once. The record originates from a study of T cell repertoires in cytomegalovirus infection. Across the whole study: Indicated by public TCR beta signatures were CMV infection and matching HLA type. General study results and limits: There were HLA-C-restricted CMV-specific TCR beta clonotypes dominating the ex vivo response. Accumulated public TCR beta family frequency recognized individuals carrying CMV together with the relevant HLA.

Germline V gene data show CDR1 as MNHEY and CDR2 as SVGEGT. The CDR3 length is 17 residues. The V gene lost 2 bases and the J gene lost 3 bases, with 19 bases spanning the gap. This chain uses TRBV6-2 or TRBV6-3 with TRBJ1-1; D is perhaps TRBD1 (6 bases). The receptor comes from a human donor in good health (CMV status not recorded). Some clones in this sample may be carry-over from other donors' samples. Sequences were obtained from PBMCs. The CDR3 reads CASSYGRGRGVDTEAFF. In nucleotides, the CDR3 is TGTGCCAGCAGTTACGGGCGGGGGCGAGGTGTCGACACTGAAGCTTTCTTT.